This entry is about one TCR beta chain. Per the germline V gene, CDR1 is MDHEN and CDR2 is SYDVKM. Trimming shortened V by 5 bases and J by 6 bases, and 14 bases separated the two germline ends. The CDR3 is 14 amino acids. The data were obtained in a study of regulatory T cells in long-lasting Graves disease. According to the study, TCR beta libraries were built with iRepertoire HTBI primers and CDR3-region Arm-PCR. TCRdb analysed the multiplex PCR reads with MiXCR anew, one entry per CDR3 protein. The sample holds roughly 700,000 distinct CDR3 sequences; approximately 29% are singletons and the top ten take under 50%. Time point: persistent/refractory GD, antithyroid drugs over 5 years with positive TRAb. PBMCs provided the RNA from which the TCR library was made.

The TCR sequence derives from a female donor with Graves disease. The source was peripheral blood mononuclear cells (PBMCs), collected when the disease was refractory, from a patient treated with antithyroid drugs. The rearrangement links TRBV28 to TRBJ1-5, with D possibly being TRBD1 (5 bases). The CDR3 DNA is TGTGCCAGCAGTCAACAGGACTCGAGTCAGCCCCAGCATTTT. Translated: CASSQQDSSQPQHF. The full variable domain, rest sourced from reference TRBV28 and TRBJ1-5, is DVKVTQSSRYLVKRTGEKVFLECVQDMDHENMFWYRQDPGLGLRLIYFSYDVKMKEKGDIPEGYSVSREKKERFSLILESASTNQTSMYLCASSQQDSSQPQHFGDGTRLSIL.